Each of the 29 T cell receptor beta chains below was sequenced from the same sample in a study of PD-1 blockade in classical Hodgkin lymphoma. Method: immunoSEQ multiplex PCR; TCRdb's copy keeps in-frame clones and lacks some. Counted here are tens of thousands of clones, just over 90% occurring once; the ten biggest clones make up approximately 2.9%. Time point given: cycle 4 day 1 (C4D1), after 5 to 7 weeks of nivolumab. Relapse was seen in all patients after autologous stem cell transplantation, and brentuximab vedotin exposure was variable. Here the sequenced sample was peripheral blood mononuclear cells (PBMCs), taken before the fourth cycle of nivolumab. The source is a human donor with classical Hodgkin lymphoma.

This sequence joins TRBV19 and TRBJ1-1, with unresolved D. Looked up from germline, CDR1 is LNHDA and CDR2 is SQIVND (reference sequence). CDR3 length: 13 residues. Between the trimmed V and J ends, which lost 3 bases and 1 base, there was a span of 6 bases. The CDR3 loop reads CASSISRNTEAFF. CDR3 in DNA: TGTGCCAGTAGTATTTCGAGGAACACTGAAGCTTTCTTT.

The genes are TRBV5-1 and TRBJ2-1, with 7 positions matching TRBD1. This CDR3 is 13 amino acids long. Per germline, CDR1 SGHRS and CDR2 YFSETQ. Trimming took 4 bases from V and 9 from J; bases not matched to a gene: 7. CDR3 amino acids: CASSVTGAGEQFF. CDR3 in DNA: TGCGCCAGCAGCGTTACAGGGGCGGGTGAGCAGTTCTTC. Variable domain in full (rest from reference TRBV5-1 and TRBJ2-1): KAGVTQTPRYLIKTRGQQVTLSCSPISGHRSVSWYQQTPGQGLQFLFEYFSETQRNKGNFPGRFSGRQFSNSRSEMNVSTLELGDSALYLCASSVTGAGEQFFGPGTRLTVL.

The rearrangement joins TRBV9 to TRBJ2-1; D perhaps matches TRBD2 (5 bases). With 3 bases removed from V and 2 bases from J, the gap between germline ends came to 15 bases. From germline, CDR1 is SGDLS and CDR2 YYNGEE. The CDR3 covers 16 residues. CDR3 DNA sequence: TGTGCCAGCAGCGGCGGCGGGTGGGTGACCTACAATGAGCAGTTCTTC. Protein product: CASSGGGWVTYNEQFF. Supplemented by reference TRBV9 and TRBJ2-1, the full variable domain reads DSGVTQTPKHLITATGQRVTLRCSPRSGDLSVYWYQQSLDQGLQFLIQYYNGEERAKGNILERFSAQQFPDLHSELNLSSLELGDSALYFCASSGGGWVTYNEQFFGPGTRLTVL.

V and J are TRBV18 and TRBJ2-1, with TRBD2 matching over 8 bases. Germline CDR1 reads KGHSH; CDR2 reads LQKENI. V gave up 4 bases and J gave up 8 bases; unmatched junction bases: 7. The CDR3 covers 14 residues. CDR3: CASSRTGGVDEQFF. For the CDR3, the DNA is TGTGCCAGCTCACGGACGGGGGGGGTAGATGAGCAGTTCTTC.

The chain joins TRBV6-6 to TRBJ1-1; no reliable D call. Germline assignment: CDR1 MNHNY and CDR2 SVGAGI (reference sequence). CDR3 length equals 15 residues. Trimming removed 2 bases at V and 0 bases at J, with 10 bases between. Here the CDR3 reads CASSYRGVMNTEAFF. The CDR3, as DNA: TGTGCCAGCAGTTACAGAGGAGTCATGAACACTGAAGCTTTCTTT.

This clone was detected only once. Here the CDR3 DNA reads TGTGCCAGCATGCTGGACAGAAACAATGAAAAACTGTTTTTT. Protein sequence: CASMLDRNNEKLFF. The chain couples TRBV2 to TRBJ1-4, with D maybe TRBD1 (6 bases). Trimming shortened V by 7 bases and J by 5 bases, and 14 bases separated the two germline ends. This CDR3 has 14 residues. The germline CDR1 and CDR2 sequences are SNHLY and FYNNEI.

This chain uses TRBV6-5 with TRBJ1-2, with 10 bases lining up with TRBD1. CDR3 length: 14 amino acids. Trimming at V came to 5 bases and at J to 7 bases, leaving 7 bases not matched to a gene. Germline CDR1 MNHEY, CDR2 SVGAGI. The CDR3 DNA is TGTGCCAGCAGTCCCGGGACAGGGGCTAGTGGCTACACCTTC. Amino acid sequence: CASSPGTGASGYTF.

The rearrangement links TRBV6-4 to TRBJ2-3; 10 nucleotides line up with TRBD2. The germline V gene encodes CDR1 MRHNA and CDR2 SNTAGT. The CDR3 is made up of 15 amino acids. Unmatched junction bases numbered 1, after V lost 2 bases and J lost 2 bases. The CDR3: CASSDTSGATDTQYF. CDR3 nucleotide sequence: TGTGCCAGCAGTGACACTAGCGGGGCCACAGATACGCAGTATTTT.

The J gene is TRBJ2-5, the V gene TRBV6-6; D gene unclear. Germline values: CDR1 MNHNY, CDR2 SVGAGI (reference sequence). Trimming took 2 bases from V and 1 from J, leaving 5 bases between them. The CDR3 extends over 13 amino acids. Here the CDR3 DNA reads TGTGCCAGCAGTTACCAGTTCCAAGAGACCCAGTACTTC. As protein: CASSYQFQETQYF.

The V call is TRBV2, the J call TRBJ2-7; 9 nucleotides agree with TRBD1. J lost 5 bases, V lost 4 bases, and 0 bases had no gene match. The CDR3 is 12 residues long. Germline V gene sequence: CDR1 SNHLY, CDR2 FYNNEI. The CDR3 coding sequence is TGTGCCAGCAGTGGACAGGGGGACGAGCAGTACTTC. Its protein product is CASSGQGDEQYF.

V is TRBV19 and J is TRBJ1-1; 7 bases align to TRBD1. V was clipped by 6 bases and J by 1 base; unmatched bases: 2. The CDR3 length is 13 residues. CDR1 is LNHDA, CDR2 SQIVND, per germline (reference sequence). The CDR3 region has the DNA TGTGCCAGTAGGGGGACAGAGAACACTGAAGCTTTCTTT. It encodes CASRGTENTEAFF.

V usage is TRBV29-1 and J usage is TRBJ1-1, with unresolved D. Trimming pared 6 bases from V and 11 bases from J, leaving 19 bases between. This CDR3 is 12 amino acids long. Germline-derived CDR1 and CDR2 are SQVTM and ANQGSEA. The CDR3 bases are TGCAGCGTCCCCTTTGGACCCTCGACGGCTTTCTTT. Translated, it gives CSVPFGPSTAFF.

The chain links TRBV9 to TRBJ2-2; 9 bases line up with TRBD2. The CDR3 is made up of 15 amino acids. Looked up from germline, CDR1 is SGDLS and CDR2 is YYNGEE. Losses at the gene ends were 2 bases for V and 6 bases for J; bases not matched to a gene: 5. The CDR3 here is CASSVGLAGSGELFF. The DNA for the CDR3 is TGTGCCAGCAGCGTGGGACTAGCCGGGTCCGGGGAGCTGTTTTTT.

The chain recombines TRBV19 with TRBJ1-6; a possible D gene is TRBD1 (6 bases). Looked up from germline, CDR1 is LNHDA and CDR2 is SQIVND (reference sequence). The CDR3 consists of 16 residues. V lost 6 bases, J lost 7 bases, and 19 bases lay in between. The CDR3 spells CASSRPEGEENSPLHF. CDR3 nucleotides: TGTGCCAGTAGCCGCCCGGAGGGGGAGGAAAATTCACCCCTCCACTTT.

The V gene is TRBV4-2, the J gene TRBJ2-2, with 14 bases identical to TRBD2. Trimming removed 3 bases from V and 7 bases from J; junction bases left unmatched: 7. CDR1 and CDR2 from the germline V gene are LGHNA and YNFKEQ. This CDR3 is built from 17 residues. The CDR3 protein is CASSQTSGGALGGELFF. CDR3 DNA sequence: TGTGCCAGCAGCCAGACTAGCGGGGGGGCTTTAGGCGGGGAGCTGTTTTTT.

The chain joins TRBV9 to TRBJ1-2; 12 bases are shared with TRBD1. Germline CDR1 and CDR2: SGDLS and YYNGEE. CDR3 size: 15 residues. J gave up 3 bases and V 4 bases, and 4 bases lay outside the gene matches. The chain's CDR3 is CASSPGDRGHYGYTF. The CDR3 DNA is TGTGCCAGCAGCCCAGGGGACAGGGGGCACTATGGCTACACCTTC.

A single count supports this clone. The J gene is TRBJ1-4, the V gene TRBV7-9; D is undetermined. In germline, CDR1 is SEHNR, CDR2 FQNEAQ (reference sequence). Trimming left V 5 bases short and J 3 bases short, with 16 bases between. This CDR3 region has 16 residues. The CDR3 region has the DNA TGTGCCAGCAGCGTCTGGGTCACTAGATCTAATGAAAAACTGTTTTTT. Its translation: CASSVWVTRSNEKLFF.

DNA of the CDR3: TGTGCCAGCAGCTCCTCCGGGACCGCCGAGGAGACCCAGTACTTC. Translating gives CASSSSGTAEETQYF. The chain couples TRBV7-2 to TRBJ2-5; D may be TRBD1 or TRBD2 (5 bases each). This CDR3 is 15 amino acids long. CDR1 is SGHTA and CDR2 is FQGNSA in the germline V gene. The germline V and J ends were trimmed by 4 bases and 5 bases, with 17 bases remaining between them.

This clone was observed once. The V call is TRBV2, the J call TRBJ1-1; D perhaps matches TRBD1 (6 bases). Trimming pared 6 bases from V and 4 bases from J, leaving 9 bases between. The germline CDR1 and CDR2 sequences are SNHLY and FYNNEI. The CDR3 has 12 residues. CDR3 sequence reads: CASRGGGTEAFF. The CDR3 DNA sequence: TGTGCCAGCAGGGGGGGCGGCACTGAAGCTTTCTTT.

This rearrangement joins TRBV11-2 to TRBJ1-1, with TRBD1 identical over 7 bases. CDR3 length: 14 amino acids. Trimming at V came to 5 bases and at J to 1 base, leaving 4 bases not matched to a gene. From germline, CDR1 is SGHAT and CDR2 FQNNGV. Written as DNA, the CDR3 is TGTGCCAGCAGCCCGGACAGGCGGAACACTGAAGCTTTCTTT. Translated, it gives CASSPDRRNTEAFF.

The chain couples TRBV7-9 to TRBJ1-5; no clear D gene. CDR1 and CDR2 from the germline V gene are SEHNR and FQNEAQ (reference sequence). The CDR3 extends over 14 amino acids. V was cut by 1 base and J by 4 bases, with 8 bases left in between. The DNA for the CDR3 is TGTGCCAGCAGCTTAGGCGCTAGAAATCAGCCCCAGCATTTT. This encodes CASSLGARNQPQHF.

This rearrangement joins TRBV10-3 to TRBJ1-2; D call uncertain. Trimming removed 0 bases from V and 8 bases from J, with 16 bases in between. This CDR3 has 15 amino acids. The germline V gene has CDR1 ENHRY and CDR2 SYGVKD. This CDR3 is CAISESGQDGWGYTF. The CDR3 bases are TGTGCCATCAGTGAGTCTGGGCAGGACGGTTGGGGCTACACCTTC.

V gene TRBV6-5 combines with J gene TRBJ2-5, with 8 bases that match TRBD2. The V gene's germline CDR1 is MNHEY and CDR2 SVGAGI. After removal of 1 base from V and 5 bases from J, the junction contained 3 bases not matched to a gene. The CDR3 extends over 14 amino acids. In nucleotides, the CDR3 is TGTGCCAGCAGTTACTACGGGAGGGTGGAGACCCAGTACTTC. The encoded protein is CASSYYGRVETQYF.

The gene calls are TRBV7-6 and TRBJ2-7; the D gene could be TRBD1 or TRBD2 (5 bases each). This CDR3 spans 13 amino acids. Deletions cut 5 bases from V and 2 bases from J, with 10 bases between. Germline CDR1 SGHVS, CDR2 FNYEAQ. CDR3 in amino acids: CASSRDRTYEQYF. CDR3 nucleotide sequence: TGTGCCAGCAGCCGGGACCGAACCTACGAGCAGTACTTC.

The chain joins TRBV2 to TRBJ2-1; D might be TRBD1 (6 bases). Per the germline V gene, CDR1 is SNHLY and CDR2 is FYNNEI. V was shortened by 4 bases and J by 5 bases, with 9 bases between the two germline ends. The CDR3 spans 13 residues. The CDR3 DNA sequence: TGTGCCAGCAGTGGACAGGATAACAATGAGCAGTTCTTC. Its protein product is CASSGQDNNEQFF.

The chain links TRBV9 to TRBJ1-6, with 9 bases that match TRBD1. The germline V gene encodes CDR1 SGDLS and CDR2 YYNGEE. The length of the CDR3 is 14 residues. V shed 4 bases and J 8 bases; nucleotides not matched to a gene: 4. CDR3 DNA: TGTGCCAGCAGCTCAAGACAGGGGGATTCACCCCTCCACTTT. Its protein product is CASSSRQGDSPLHF.

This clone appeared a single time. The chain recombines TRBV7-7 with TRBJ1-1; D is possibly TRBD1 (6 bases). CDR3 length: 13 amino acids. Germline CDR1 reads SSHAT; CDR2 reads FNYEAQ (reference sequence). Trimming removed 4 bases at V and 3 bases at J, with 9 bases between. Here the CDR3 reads CASSSGQHTEAFF. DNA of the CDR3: TGTGCCAGCAGCTCCGGACAGCACACTGAAGCTTTCTTT.

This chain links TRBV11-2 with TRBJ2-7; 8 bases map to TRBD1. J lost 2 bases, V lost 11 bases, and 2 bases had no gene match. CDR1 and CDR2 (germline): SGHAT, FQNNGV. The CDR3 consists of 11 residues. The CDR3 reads CAATGAYEQYF. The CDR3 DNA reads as TGTGCCGCGACAGGGGCCTACGAGCAGTACTTC. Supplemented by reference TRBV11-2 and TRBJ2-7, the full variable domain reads EAGVAQSPRYKIIEKRQSVAFWCNPISGHATLYWYQQILGQGPKLLIQFQNNGVVDDSQLPKDRFSAERLKGVDSTLKIQPAKLEDSAVYLCAATGAYEQYFGPGTRLTVT.

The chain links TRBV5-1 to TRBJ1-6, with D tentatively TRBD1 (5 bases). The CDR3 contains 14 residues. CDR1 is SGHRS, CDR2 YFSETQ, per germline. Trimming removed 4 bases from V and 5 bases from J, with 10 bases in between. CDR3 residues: CASSLGRDNSPLHF. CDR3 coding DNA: TGCGCCAGCAGCCTGGGCAGGGATAATTCACCCCTCCACTTT.